One sample yielded the 8 T cell receptor beta chains listed below, sequenced in a study of cytomegalovirus exposure and HLA in healthy donors. The PCR ran on 60 Vbeta and 13 Jbeta primers. Clones were sequenced by immunoSEQ multiplex PCR, and TCRdb holds only the in-frame ones, with some missing. The sample contains roughly 190,000 clones, roughly 80% of which appear only once. Material for sequencing was PBMCs. The receptor set was obtained from a female donor in good health and CMV-seronegative.

J is TRBJ2-1 and V is TRBV7-2, with D possibly TRBD2 on 7 matching bases. Between the trimmed V and J ends, which lost 10 bases and 8 bases, there was a span of 21 bases. This CDR3 contains 14 residues. Germline CDR1 reads SGHTA; CDR2 reads FQGNSA. This CDR3 reads CATRGGGGSYEQFF. CDR3 sequence (DNA): TGTGCCACCAGGGGTGGCGGGGGAAGTTATGAGCAGTTCTTC. The full variable domain, with the rest looked up from reference TRBV7-2 and TRBJ2-1, is GAGVSQSPSNKVTEKGKDVELRCDPISGHTALYWYRQSLGQGLEFLIYFQGNSAPDKSGLPSDRFSAERTGGSVSTLTIQRTQQEDSAVYLCATRGGGGSYEQFFGPGTRLTVL.

The chain is built from TRBV7-8 and TRBJ1-1; D call uncertain. The germline V gene has CDR1 SGHVS and CDR2 FQNEAQ. This CDR3 is built from 16 residues. The V gene lost 5 bases and the J gene lost 1 base, with 17 bases spanning the gap. CDR3 region: CASSPGGRDPNTEAFF. CDR3 coding DNA: TGTGCCAGCAGCCCGGGCGGGCGAGATCCGAACACTGAAGCTTTCTTT.

The rearrangement links TRBV5-6 to TRBJ2-1; D is perhaps TRBD2 (6 bases). Germline V gives CDR1 SGHDT, CDR2 YYEEEE. With 3 bases removed from V and 3 bases from J, the gap between germline ends came to 13 bases. The CDR3 runs 15 residues. This CDR3 is CASSSLGGDYNEQFF. CDR3 nucleotide sequence: TGTGCCAGCAGCTCCTTGGGCGGGGACTACAATGAGCAGTTCTTC.

The chain recombines TRBV5-6 with TRBJ2-7; TRBD2 matches at 7 bases. Germline CDR1 is SGHDT and CDR2 is YYEEEE. V was clipped by 4 bases and J by 5 bases; unmatched bases: 9. CDR3 length: 14 residues. The CDR3 spells CASSPWGGTDEQYF. The CDR3 DNA is TGTGCCAGCAGCCCCTGGGGGGGTACGGACGAGCAGTACTTC.

The rearrangement uses TRBV7-6 and TRBJ2-1; weak D call: TRBD2 (5 bases). V lost 1 base to trimming and J lost 7 bases, with 5 bases between them. The CDR3 is 12 residues long. Germline V gives CDR1 SGHVS, CDR2 FNYEAQ. CDR3 loop: CASSLVANEQFF. The CDR3 nucleotides are TGTGCCAGCAGCTTAGTAGCGAATGAGCAGTTCTTC. The full variable domain, with the rest looked up from reference TRBV7-6 and TRBJ2-1, is GAGVSQSPRYKVTKRGQDVALRCDPISGHVSLYWYRQALGQGPEFLTYFNYEAQQDKSGLPNDRFSAERPEGSISTLTIQRTEQRDSAMYRCASSLVANEQFFGPGTRLTVL.

This clone was detected only a few times. The chain combines TRBV10-2 with TRBJ2-2; D might be TRBD1 (6 bases). Trimming took off 2 bases at V and 5 bases at J, with 12 bases between the two ends. There are 15 residues in the CDR3. The germline V gene has CDR1 WSHSY and CDR2 SAAADI. CDR3 DNA: TGCGCCAGCAGTGAGATAGGGCAGGGGACCGGGGAGCTGTTTTTT. Its protein is CASSEIGQGTGELFF.

The gene calls are TRBV18 and TRBJ2-1; 9 bases line up with TRBD1. The CDR3 runs 15 residues. The germline V gene encodes CDR1 KGHSH and CDR2 LQKENI. Germline trimming cut 0 bases from V and 9 bases from J; bases unmatched to any gene: 6. The CDR3: CASSPPTGGPFEQFF. The CDR3 DNA reads TGTGCCAGCTCACCACCGACAGGGGGTCCCTTTGAGCAGTTCTTC.

The rearrangement joins TRBV6-5 to TRBJ1-1; 9 bases line up with TRBD1. Germline V gene data show CDR1 as MNHEY and CDR2 as SVGAGI. The CDR3 is made up of 14 amino acids. V was pared by 4 bases and J by 11 bases, with 11 bases of the junction left unmatched. CDR3: CASSSIQGATGAFF. CDR3 DNA: TGTGCCAGCAGTTCGATACAGGGGGCGACCGGGGCTTTCTTT.